This T cell receptor beta chain was identified in a study of a mutant IDH1 vaccine in newly diagnosed glioma. Study summary: Radiotherapy, temozolomide, or both had been given previously, and both were given to most. Study-wide results and caveats: Pseudoprogression showed no apparent link to changes in top peripheral T cell clonotypes.

Sample time point: baseline, week 1 (first vaccination visit). Stated treatment: pre-vaccination baseline after standard-of-care therapy. The CDR3 is made up of 14 amino acids. Trimming stripped 6 bases from V and 9 bases from J, with 17 bases between. CDR1 is MNHEY and CDR2 is SVGAGI in the germline V gene. Assay: immunoSEQ multiplex PCR; the TCRdb copy retains only in-frame clones and omits some. The table shows under 80,000 clones, with about 86% occurring only once. There are a few counts of this clone. What it recognizes is unknown. Sequences were derived from PBMCs, sampled from a glioma patient treated with radiotherapy, temozolomide or both. The V gene is TRBV6-5, the J gene TRBJ2-2; a weak D match, TRBD1 (6 bases). This clonotype was sampled from a man younger than 40 with glioma. This CDR3 reads CASSRQAKPRELFF. In DNA, the CDR3 is TGTGCCAGCAGCAGACAGGCAAAACCGAGGGAGCTGTTTTTT.